This T cell receptor (beta chain) was sequenced during a study of T cell responses to AZD1222 COVID-19 vaccine. Findings of the study overall: Spike-specific TCRs gained breadth and depth after people received two AZD1222 doses.

The CDR3 loop spans 16 amino acids. V lost 0 bases and J lost 5, with 14 bases in between. CDR1 and CDR2 from the germline V gene are LGHNA and YNFKEQ. Method: immunoSEQ multiplex PCR; TCRdb's copy keeps in-frame clones and lacks some. The sample has about 150,000 clones, approximately 85% seen once. Details on this clone: As yet, its antigen is unknown.

Here the sequenced sample was peripheral blood, taken on day 0 of AZD1222 vaccination. The TCR comes from an adult in good health. The genes are TRBV4-2 and TRBJ2-1; D remains ambiguous. As DNA, the CDR3 is TGTGCCAGCAGCCAAGATTGGAGCGCTACAAACAATGAGCAGTTCTTC. Translation: CASSQDWSATNNEQFF.